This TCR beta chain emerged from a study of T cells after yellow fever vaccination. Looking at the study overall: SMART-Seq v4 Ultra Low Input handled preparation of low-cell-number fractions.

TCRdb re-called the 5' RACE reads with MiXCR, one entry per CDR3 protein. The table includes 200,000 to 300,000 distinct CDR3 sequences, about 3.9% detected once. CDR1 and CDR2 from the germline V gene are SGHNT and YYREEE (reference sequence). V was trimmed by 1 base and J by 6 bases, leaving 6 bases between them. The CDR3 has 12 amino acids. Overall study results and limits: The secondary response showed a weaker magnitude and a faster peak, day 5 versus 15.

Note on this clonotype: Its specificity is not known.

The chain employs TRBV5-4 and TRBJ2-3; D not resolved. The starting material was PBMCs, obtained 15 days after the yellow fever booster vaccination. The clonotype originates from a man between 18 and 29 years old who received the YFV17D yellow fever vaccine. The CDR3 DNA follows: TGTGCCAGCAGCTTGACGTCCGATACGCAGTATTTT. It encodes CASSLTSDTQYF.